These 21 T cell receptor beta chains came from one sample sequenced in a study of T cell responses to AZD1222 COVID-19 vaccine (TCRdb year 2021). The time point label, as the study defines it: baseline before first vaccination. Libraries were prepared through the immunoSEQ multiplex PCR assay. The table was pulled from immuneACCESS by TCRdb, which kept in-frame rearrangements only. Such tables lose some clones; where checked, under half of the loss comes from unresolved V genes, and the rest has no known cause. The sample records fewer than 130,000 clones, over 85% of which are singletons. The ten largest account for roughly 2% of the sample. Sequencing was performed on peripheral blood, taken on day 0 of AZD1222 vaccination. The receptors derive from an adult in good health.

This chain joins TRBV5-6 and TRBJ2-7; 7 nucleotides align to TRBD1. V trimming: 4 bases; J trimming: 0 bases; junction bases outside the gene matches: 7. Germline CDR1 is SGHDT and CDR2 is YYEEEE. This CDR3 contains 15 residues. The CDR3, as DNA: TGTGCCAGCAGCAACACAGGGGTCCGCTCCTACGAGCAGTACTTC. It codes for CASSNTGVRSYEQYF.

J is TRBJ1-1 and V is TRBV30, with TRBD1 matching 8 bases. Germline CDR1 reads GTSNPN; CDR2 reads SVGIG (reference sequence). This CDR3 has 16 residues. With 3 bases clipped from V and 4 bases from J, the junction kept 13 bases outside the gene matches. The CDR3 here is CAWSGLKQGDRTEAFF. CDR3 DNA: TGTGCCTGGAGCGGCCTAAAACAGGGGGATCGCACTGAAGCTTTCTTT.

The chain is built from TRBV6-5 and TRBJ1-2; no definite D call. V gave up 3 bases and J gave up 2 bases, with 10 bases separating them. CDR3 length: 14 residues. CDR1 MNHEY and CDR2 SVGAGI come from the germline V gene. CDR3 sequence: CASSYLGPNYGYTF. The CDR3 DNA reads TGTGCCAGCAGTTATCTCGGGCCCAACTATGGCTACACCTTC.

This rearrangement joins TRBV3-1 (or the pseudogene TRBV3-2) to TRBJ2-1; 7 bases are shared with TRBD2. From germline, CDR1 is LGHDT and CDR2 YNNKEL (reference sequence). V was pared by 1 base and J by 0 bases, with 6 bases of the junction left unmatched. This CDR3 comprises 17 residues. The CDR3 nucleotides read TGTGCCAGCAGCCAAGGCTTGGGGGGGAGCTCCTACAATGAGCAGTTCTTC. Amino acid sequence: CASSQGLGGSSYNEQFF.

The chain joins TRBV11-2 to TRBJ2-7; TRBD1 matches 7 bases. The CDR3 sequence is 13 residues long. The germline V gene has CDR1 SGHAT and CDR2 FQNNGV. CDR3 amino acids: CASSPNRDRKTAV. The CDR3 DNA sequence: TGTGCCAGCAGCCCCAACCGGGACAGAAAAACTGCGGTC.

This chain joins TRBV4-3 and TRBJ2-2; 13 bases fit TRBD2. CDR3 size: 17 residues. The germline gives CDR1 LGHNA, CDR2 YSLEER. V lost 0 bases, J lost 5 bases, and 3 bases stayed unmatched. The CDR3 DNA is TGCGCCAGCAGCCAAGAGACTAGCGGGGGGCGGACCGGGGAGCTGTTTTTT. It yields the protein CASSQETSGGRTGELFF.

The chain is built from TRBV6-2 or TRBV6-3 and TRBJ2-3; the D gene is possibly TRBD1 (7 bases). This CDR3 comprises 15 residues. CDR1 is MNHEY, CDR2 SVGEGT, per germline. V was cut by 6 bases and J by 2 bases, with 15 bases left in between. The CDR3 region has the DNA TGTGCCAGCAGCCAGGGGGGAGCTCACACAGATACGCAGTATTTT. Its protein is CASSQGGAHTDTQYF.

This clone was found once. The chain couples TRBV10-3 to TRBJ1-6, with TRBD1 as a possible D gene (6 bases). CDR3 size: 16 residues. Germline assignment: CDR1 ENHRY and CDR2 SYGVKD. Trimming shortened V by 0 bases and J by 5 bases, and 11 bases separated the two germline ends. CDR3 residues: CAISESVGGNNSPLHF. The CDR3 DNA reads as TGTGCCATCAGTGAGTCGGTAGGGGGAAATAATTCACCCCTCCACTTT.

In regard to this clone: At one end the junction does not follow the germline gene, possibly because of a read error. The V call is TRBV10-3, the J call TRBJ2-1, with TRBD2 matching over 7 bases. CDR3 size: 16 residues. Germline V gene lookup returns CDR1 ENHRY and CDR2 SYGVKD. The CDR3 DNA reads as TGTGCCATCAGTTCCGCCCGGCGGGAGAGTTACAGTGAGCAGTTCTTC. This codes for CAISSARRESYSEQFF.

This clone was detected only once. This chain uses TRBV5-1 with TRBJ2-1; D possibly corresponds to TRBD1 (6 bases). This CDR3 spans 13 amino acids. The germline CDR1 and CDR2 sequences are SGHRS and YFSETQ. Trimming left V 0 bases short and J 7 bases short, with 8 bases between. CDR3 amino acids: CASSLEGVNEQFF. The CDR3 DNA reads as TGCGCCAGCAGCTTGGAGGGGGTAAATGAGCAGTTCTTC. Combining the CDR3 with reference TRBV5-1 and TRBJ2-1 gives the whole variable domain KAGVTQTPRYLIKTRGQQVTLSCSPISGHRSVSWYQQTPGQGLQFLFEYFSETQRNKGNFPGRFSGRQFSNSRSEMNVSTLELGDSALYLCASSLEGVNEQFFGPGTRLTVL.

This CDR3 reads CASSFVPSGELFF. The DNA for the CDR3 is TGTGCCAGCAGCTTTGTCCCCAGCGGGGAGCTGTTTTTT. The chain has TRBV5-4 and TRBJ2-2; no reliable D call. The CDR3 covers 13 residues. Germline V gives CDR1 SGHNT, CDR2 YYREEE (reference sequence). V was trimmed by 2 bases and J by 7 bases, leaving 9 bases between them.

The V and J genes are TRBV10-3 and TRBJ2-1, with 11 bases fitting TRBD1. Per the germline V gene, CDR1 is ENHRY and CDR2 is SYGVKD. The CDR3 sequence is 14 residues long. After removal of 6 bases from V and 7 bases from J, the junction contained 5 bases not matched to a gene. The CDR3 coding sequence is TGTGCCATCAGCCGGACAGGGGGCTTGAATGAGCAGTTCTTC. This gives the protein CAISRTGGLNEQFF.

The rearrangement links TRBV6-5 to TRBJ1-2, with 8 bases that match TRBD1. Germline V CDR1 and CDR2: MNHEY, SVGAGI. Trimming took 4 bases from V and 4 from J; bases not matched to a gene: 5. The CDR3 loop spans 14 amino acids. The CDR3, as DNA: TGTGCCAGCAGTTTCGGGACAGGAGGCTATGGCTACACCTTC. Its translation is CASSFGTGGYGYTF.

About this clone: The sample contains more than one DNA sequence encoding this CDR3. The rearrangement joins TRBV19 to TRBJ1-1; D unresolved. Germline values: CDR1 LNHDA, CDR2 SQIVND (reference sequence). The V and J ends lost 1 base and 5 bases respectively, with 5 bases between them. This CDR3 has 12 amino acids. CDR3 nucleotides: TGTGCCAGTAGTATAGGTGTAACTGAAGCTTTCTTT. Protein sequence: CASSIGVTEAFF.

The chain has TRBV5-1 and TRBJ2-3, with D perhaps being TRBD1 or TRBD2 (5 bases each). CDR3 length: 16 residues. Germline V gives CDR1 SGHRS, CDR2 YFSETQ. The V gene lost 2 bases and the J gene lost 1 base, with 14 bases spanning the gap. The CDR3, as DNA: TGCGCCAGCAGCTTCGCAGGGAGTAGGGGCACAGATACGCAGTATTTT. This codes for CASSFAGSRGTDTQYF.

J is TRBJ1-5 and V is TRBV21-1; the DNA was not compared with TRBD1, the D call given in the table. TRBV21-1 is designated a pseudogene. The CDR3 loop spans 14 amino acids. CDR3 amino acids: CASSTTKGNQPQHF. The CDR3 DNA reads TGTGCCAGCAGCACCACCAAGGGGAATCAGCCCCAGCATTTT.

The V and J genes are TRBV29-1 and TRBJ2-3; D remains unclear. Germline CDR1 and CDR2: SQVTM and ANQGSEA. This CDR3 has 14 residues. Trimming left V 5 bases short and J 2 bases short, with 14 bases between. The CDR3 bases are TGCAGCGTTCCTAAGTTTTTTGACACAGATACGCAGTATTTT. Amino acid sequence: CSVPKFFDTDTQYF.

V usage is TRBV14 and J usage is TRBJ1-1, with D hard to call. The CDR3 consists of 13 residues. The ends were cut back, 1 base at V and 1 base at J, with 4 bases in the middle. Per germline, CDR1 SGHDN and CDR2 FVKESK. The CDR3 DNA reads TGTGCCAGCAGCCAAGCTAGGAACACTGAAGCTTTCTTT. It specifies CASSQARNTEAFF.

The chain combines TRBV6-5 with TRBJ1-2; D perhaps matches TRBD1 (5 bases). CDR3 length: 14 residues. V shed 0 bases and J shed 2 bases, with 7 bases lying between them. Looked up from germline, CDR1 is MNHEY and CDR2 is SVGAGI. CDR3 region: CASSYSSGNYGYTF. CDR3 in DNA: TGTGCCAGCAGTTACTCCTCAGGGAACTATGGCTACACCTTC.

The chain employs TRBV4-3 and TRBJ2-7, with D perhaps TRBD1 (5 bases). The CDR3 contains 13 residues. Trimming removed 2 bases at V and 3 bases at J, with 8 bases between. Germline values: CDR1 LGHNA, CDR2 YSLEER. The CDR3, as DNA: TGCGCCAGCAGCCAATTTCAGGGCTACGAGCAGTACTTC. Translation: CASSQFQGYEQYF.

The chain links TRBV7-9 to TRBJ1-4; D unresolved. The length of the CDR3 is 13 residues. CDR1 SEHNR and CDR2 FQNEAQ come from the germline V gene (reference sequence). The V and J ends lost 7 bases and 4 bases respectively, with 10 bases between them. The CDR3 here is CASTSGLNEKLFF. CDR3 bases: TGTGCCAGCACCTCCGGCCTTAATGAAAAACTGTTTTTT. The full variable domain, its missing parts supplied by reference TRBV7-9 and TRBJ1-4, is DTGVSQNPRHKITKRGQNVTFRCDPISEHNRLYWYRQTLGQGPEFLTYFQNEAQLEKSRLLSDRFSAERPKGSFSTLEIQRTEQGDSAMYLCASTSGLNEKLFFGSGTQLSVL.